Below, 27 T cell receptor beta chains from the same sample are listed, as sequenced in a study of CD8+CD57+ T cells in acquired aplastic anemia. Investigators profiled TCR beta VDJ and CDR3 from genomic DNA template. TCRdb itself ran the reads through MiXCR, one entry per CDR3 protein. Seen here are 150,000 to 180,000 distinct CDR3 sequences, less than 60% observed once, and the top ten hold about 12%. Sequencing was done on patients that had shown CD8+CD57+ cell expansion by flow cytometry. Input material: sorted CD4+, CD8+, or CD8+CD57+ T cells (not recorded which) from PBMCs. The receptors stem from a human donor with aplastic anemia.

The chain is built from TRBV15 and TRBJ2-7; 7 bases align to TRBD1. The germline gives CDR1 LNHNV, CDR2 YYDKDF (reference sequence). Trimming cost V 1 base and J 1 base; bases outside gene matches: 1. The CDR3 has 14 residues. The CDR3 sequence is CATSRGTGSYEQYF. The DNA for the CDR3 is TGTGCCACCAGCAGAGGGACAGGATCCTACGAGCAGTACTTC.

This clonotype was counted only a few times. This sequence joins TRBV6-1 and TRBJ2-3, with TRBD1 matching over 10 bases. Germline CDR1 MNHNS, CDR2 SASEGT. The V segment lost 8 bases and the J segment 2 bases; nucleotides outside the gene matches: 1. CDR3 size: 13 residues. Here the CDR3 DNA reads TGTGCCAGCGGACAGGGGGTCACAGATACGCAGTATTTT. Its translation: CASGQGVTDTQYF.

The chain employs TRBV15 and TRBJ2-1, with D possibly matching TRBD1 (6 bases). V was clipped by 1 base and J by 7 bases, with 8 bases between them. The CDR3 runs 13 residues. CDR1 is LNHNV and CDR2 is YYDKDF in the germline V gene (reference sequence). Here the CDR3 reads CATSRVRGNEQFF. The CDR3 DNA reads TGTGCCACCAGCAGAGTTAGGGGGAATGAGCAGTTCTTC.

V and J are TRBV29-1 and TRBJ1-3; D call uncertain. The V end was cut by 7 bases, the J end by 0 bases, with 10 bases between. Germline lookup yields CDR1 SQVTM and CDR2 ANQGSEA. The CDR3 has 13 amino acids. DNA of the CDR3: TGCAGCGGAATAGCAGGCTCTGGAAACACCATATATTTT. The encoded protein is CSGIAGSGNTIYF.

The chain joins TRBV4-1 to TRBJ2-2, with D hard to call. Between the trimmed V and J ends, which lost 0 bases and 4 bases, there was a span of 12 bases. The germline gives CDR1 MGHRA, CDR2 YSYEKL. The CDR3 loop spans 16 amino acids. CDR3 sequence: CASSQDLYQPTGELFF. CDR3 coding DNA: TGCGCCAGCAGCCAAGATCTGTACCAACCCACCGGGGAGCTGTTTTTT.

This clonotype was picked up a small number of times. This chain connects TRBV7-9 to TRBJ1-1; D remains unclear. Germline V lookup: CDR1 SEHNR, CDR2 FQNEAQ (reference sequence). This CDR3 has 12 residues. V lost 1 base, J lost 4 bases, and 4 bases lay in between. Here the CDR3 DNA reads TGTGCCAGCAGCTTAGGAGCCACTGAAGCTTTCTTT. This encodes CASSLGATEAFF.

This clonotype was found many times. The chain uses TRBV24-1 and TRBJ2-3; D possibly uses TRBD1 or TRBD2 (5 bases each). This CDR3 comprises 13 residues. The V gene's germline CDR1 is KGHDR and CDR2 SFDVKD. The V and J ends lost 9 bases and 2 bases respectively, with 11 bases between them. The CDR3 loop is CATGTAATDTQYF. The CDR3 DNA sequence: TGTGCCACCGGGACGGCTGCCACAGATACGCAGTATTTT.

V usage is TRBV19 and J usage is TRBJ2-7; D not resolved. The V gene lost 2 bases and the J gene lost 3 bases, with 8 bases spanning the gap. This CDR3 is 13 amino acids long. Germline CDR1 LNHDA, CDR2 SQIVND (reference sequence). CDR3 in amino acids: CASSISFDYEQYF. The CDR3 DNA reads TGTGCCAGTAGTATAAGTTTTGACTACGAGCAGTACTTC.

This clonotype has a count of ten or more. This chain uses TRBV5-1 with TRBJ2-7; the D gene is possibly TRBD1 (7 bases). The CDR3 sequence is 13 residues long. V dropped 5 bases and J dropped 0 bases, with 9 bases sitting between them. Germline V CDR1 and CDR2: SGHRS, YFSETQ. The CDR3 nucleotides are TGCGCCAGCAGGGAGGGGGCCTCCTACGAGCAGTACTTC. Translated: CASREGASYEQYF.

This rearrangement joins TRBV7-2 to TRBJ2-1; 10 bases are a match to TRBD2. J lost 9 bases, V lost 5 bases, and 7 bases had no gene match. CDR1 and CDR2 from the germline V gene are SGHTA and FQGNSA. The CDR3 covers 14 residues. The CDR3 region has the DNA TGTGCCAGCAGCCCAGCGGGAGGGCCTTTTGAGCAGTTCTTC. Translated: CASSPAGGPFEQFF.

This clonotype was observed at least ten times. This chain links TRBV10-3 with TRBJ2-1; D might be TRBD1 (5 bases). Germline loops: CDR1 ENHRY, CDR2 SYGVKD. V lost 6 bases, J lost 8 bases, and 11 bases lay in between. The CDR3 sequence is 12 residues long. Here the CDR3 DNA reads TGTGCCATCAGCGGAGACAGTTATGAGCAGTTCTTC. Its protein product is CAISGDSYEQFF.

This clonotype was seen at least ten times. The chain recombines TRBV7-9 with TRBJ2-1; 8 bases map to TRBD2. Losses at the gene ends were 2 bases for V and 4 bases for J; bases not matched to a gene: 1. Germline-derived CDR1 and CDR2 are SEHNR and FQNEAQ (reference sequence). The CDR3 consists of 14 residues. CDR3 sequence: CASSLTGGYNEQFF. The CDR3 nucleotides read TGTGCCAGCAGCTTAACGGGGGGGTACAATGAGCAGTTCTTC.

With regard to this clonotype: At one of its ends the junction is not consistent with the germline gene, which may arise from a read error. This chain joins TRBV7-7 and TRBJ2-5; D is perhaps TRBD2 (6 bases). Germline V CDR1 and CDR2: SSHAT, FNYEAQ (reference sequence). The length of the CDR3 is 13 residues. The CDR3 reads CASSLGTQEAQYF. The CDR3 region has the DNA TGTGCTAGCAGCTTAGGGACTCAAGAGGCCCAGTACTTC.

The chain has TRBV7-9 and TRBJ2-1, with D perhaps matching TRBD1 or TRBD2 (5 bases each). This CDR3 contains 12 residues. Trimming cost V 7 bases and J 9 bases, with 13 bases left between them. Germline CDR1 and CDR2: SEHNR and FQNEAQ (reference sequence). The CDR3 region is CASNRGAGEQFF. The CDR3 DNA sequence: TGTGCCAGCAACAGAGGGGCCGGTGAGCAGTTCTTC.

Ten or more counts support this clonotype. The chain joins TRBV19 to TRBJ1-1; TRBD1 matches at 11 bases. CDR3 length: 15 residues. J was trimmed by 6 bases and V by 5 bases; bases with no gene match: 8. Per the germline V gene, CDR1 is LNHDA and CDR2 is SQIVND (reference sequence). CDR3 loop: CASSLAGTGGSEAFF. CDR3 in DNA: TGTGCCAGTAGTTTGGCCGGGACAGGGGGGTCTGAAGCTTTCTTT.

This clonotype has a count of ten or more. V usage is TRBV7-9 and J usage is TRBJ1-1, with TRBD1 matching 7 bases. This CDR3 is 14 amino acids long. Trimming at V came to 3 bases and at J to 6 bases, leaving 7 bases not matched to a gene. CDR1 and CDR2 (germline): SEHNR, FQNEAQ (reference sequence). CDR3 bases: TGTGCCAGCAGCTTTACCCGACAGGGATCTGAAGCTTTCTTT. It encodes CASSFTRQGSEAFF.

This clonotype appeared a few times. The chain is built from TRBV7-2 and TRBJ1-4, with D unclear. This CDR3 spans 12 amino acids. Germline CDR1 SGHTA, CDR2 FQGNSA. The V and J ends lost 5 bases and 6 bases respectively, with 7 bases between them. The CDR3 bases are TGTGCCAGCAGCGGTTGGGATGAAAAACTGTTTTTT. Its translation: CASSGWDEKLFF.

Remarks on this clonotype: It may be a read error: a sequence one base away is much more abundant. This rearrangement joins TRBV20-1 to TRBJ2-3, with TRBD2 as a possible D gene (6 bases). This CDR3 comprises 14 residues. Germline CDR1 and CDR2: DFQATT and SNEGSKA (reference sequence). The chain's CDR3 is CSAPPEPPGGAHYF. CDR3 in DNA: TGCAGTGCTCCCCCGGAGCCGCCCGGGGGTGCGCACTATTTT.

The chain recombines TRBV11-1 with TRBJ2-1, with D possibly being TRBD1 (7 bases). This CDR3 has 15 amino acids. V was pared by 1 base and J by 12 bases, with 19 bases between. CDR1 is SGHAT, CDR2 FQDESV, per germline (reference sequence). The CDR3 DNA follows: TGTGCCAGCAGCTTAGGACAGGGAGGCACAGATACGCAGTTCTTC. Protein sequence: CASSLGQGGTDTQFF.

The rearrangement uses TRBV10-3 and TRBJ1-4; D is uncertain. V was shortened by 5 bases and J by 4 bases, with 5 bases between the two germline ends. From germline, CDR1 is ENHRY and CDR2 SYGVKD. The CDR3 extends over 12 amino acids. CDR3 sequence: CAISQDNEKLFF. The CDR3 DNA reads TGTGCCATCAGTCAGGATAATGAAAAACTGTTTTTT.

J is TRBJ1-5 and V is TRBV24-1; 7 positions match TRBD1. Looked up from germline, CDR1 is KGHDR and CDR2 is SFDVKD. The CDR3 has 13 amino acids. J lost 6 bases, V lost 5 bases, and 3 bases had no gene match. CDR3 in amino acids: CATSGGGPQPQHF. In DNA form, the CDR3 reads TGTGCCACCAGTGGAGGGGGCCCTCAGCCCCAGCATTTT.

This chain connects TRBV14 to TRBJ1-1; TRBD1 aligns across 8 bases. V gave up 0 bases and J gave up 8 bases; unmatched junction bases: 11. Germline assignment: CDR1 SGHDN and CDR2 FVKESK. The CDR3 covers 16 residues. The CDR3 region is CASSQEEDQYRGEAFF. In DNA, the CDR3 is TGTGCCAGCAGCCAAGAAGAAGACCAGTACAGGGGGGAAGCTTTCTTT.

This rearrangement joins TRBV24-1 to TRBJ1-3; D is perhaps TRBD1 (5 bases). V was pared by 2 bases and J by 4 bases, with 5 bases between. Per germline, CDR1 KGHDR and CDR2 SFDVKD. The CDR3 length is 13 residues. This CDR3 is CATSDWDGNTIYF. In DNA, the CDR3 is TGTGCCACCAGTGATTGGGACGGAAACACCATATATTTT.

This clonotype was seen ten or more times. V usage is TRBV10-3 and J usage is TRBJ2-5; the D gene could be TRBD1 or TRBD2 (6 bases each). V gave up 3 bases and J gave up 5 bases, with 10 bases separating them. Germline-derived CDR1 and CDR2 are ENHRY and SYGVKD. The CDR3 is made up of 13 amino acids. The CDR3 protein is CAISERGAETQYF. Here the CDR3 DNA reads TGTGCCATCAGTGAAAGGGGGGCGGAGACCCAGTACTTC.

This clonotype was observed many times. J is TRBJ2-7 and V is TRBV13, with D maybe TRBD1 (6 bases). CDR3 length: 13 residues. The V end was cut by 4 bases, the J end by 2 bases, with 9 bases between. CDR1 is PRHDT and CDR2 is FYEKMQ in the germline V gene (reference sequence). CDR3 residues: CASSSDRTYEQYF. In DNA form, the CDR3 reads TGTGCCAGCAGCTCGGACAGAACCTACGAGCAGTACTTC.

This clonotype occurred many times. The chain has TRBV11-2 and TRBJ2-1; 8 bases match TRBD1. The CDR3 is 15 residues long. Losses at the gene ends were 5 bases for V and 5 bases for J; bases not matched to a gene: 8. Germline lookup yields CDR1 SGHAT and CDR2 FQNNGV. Written as DNA, the CDR3 is TGTGCCAGCAGCCCAGTGGGACAGGTAGACAATGAGCAGTTCTTC. Translated: CASSPVGQVDNEQFF.

Turning to this clonotype: An end of the junction differs from the germline gene, which may be a read error. The gene calls are TRBV29-1 and TRBJ2-7, with a tentative D call TRBD1 (6 bases). CDR1 and CDR2 from the germline V gene are SQVTM and ANQGSEA. This CDR3 comprises 13 residues. The CDR3 spells CASEGQTSYEQYF. CDR3 in DNA: TGTGCCAGCGAAGGACAGACCAGCTACGAGCAGTACTTC.